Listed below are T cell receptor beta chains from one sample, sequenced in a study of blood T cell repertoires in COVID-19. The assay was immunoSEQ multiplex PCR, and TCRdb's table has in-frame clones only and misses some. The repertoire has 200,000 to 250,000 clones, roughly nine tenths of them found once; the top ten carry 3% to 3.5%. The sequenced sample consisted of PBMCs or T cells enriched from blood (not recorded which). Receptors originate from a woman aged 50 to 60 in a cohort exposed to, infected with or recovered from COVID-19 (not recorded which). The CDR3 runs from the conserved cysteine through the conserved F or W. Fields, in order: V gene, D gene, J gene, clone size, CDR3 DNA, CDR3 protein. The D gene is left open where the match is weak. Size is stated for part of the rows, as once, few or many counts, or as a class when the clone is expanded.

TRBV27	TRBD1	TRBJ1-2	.	TGTGCCAGCAGTCCCTCGACAGGGGGCGTGACGTATCGCGGCTACACCTTC	CASSPSTGGVTYRGYTF
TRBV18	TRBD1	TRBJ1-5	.	TGTGCCAGCTCACTACAGGGGGCGAGCAATCAGCCCCAGCATTTT	CASSLQGASNQPQHF
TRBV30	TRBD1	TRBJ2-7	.	TGTGCCTGGAGTGAGACAGGGACGGAGTACTTC	CAWSETGTEYF
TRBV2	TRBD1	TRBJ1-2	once	TGTGCCAGCAGTAACAAAGTTGGGACAGGGAGAGGCTACACCTTC	CASSNKVGTGRGYTF
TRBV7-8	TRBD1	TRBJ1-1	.	TGTGCCAGCAGCTTTATGGGAAGGGGACCCAGGGGGATGCGGACTGAAGCTTTCTTT	CASSFMGRGPRGMRTEAFF
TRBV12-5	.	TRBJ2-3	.	TGTGCTAGTGGTTTGGGGATTAGCGGAAGCACAGATACGCAGTATTTT	CASGLGISGSTDTQYF
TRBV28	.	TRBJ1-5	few	TGTGCCAGCAGTGTCACCCCGCTCGGGACTGGCAATCAGCCCCAGCATTTT	CASSVTPLGTGNQPQHF
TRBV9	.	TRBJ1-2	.	TGTGCCAGCAGCGATGGAGGAGGGCGTAACTATGGCTACACCTTC	CASSDGGGRNYGYTF
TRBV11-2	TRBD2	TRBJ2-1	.	TGTGCCAGCAGCTTAGGTGTACTAGCGGCCAATGAGCAGTTCTTC	CASSLGVLAANEQFF
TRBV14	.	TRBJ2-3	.	TGTGCCAGCAGCCGACAGGTTAGCACAGATACGCAGTATTTT	CASSRQVSTDTQYF
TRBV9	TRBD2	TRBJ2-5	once	TGTGCCAGCAGCAAGTCGACTAGCGAAGAGACCCAGTACTTC	CASSKSTSEETQYF
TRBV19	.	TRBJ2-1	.	TGTGCCAGTAGTAAGGGGGGGGGCCGCTCCTACAATGAGCAGTTCTTC	CASSKGGGRSYNEQFF
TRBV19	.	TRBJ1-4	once	TGTGCCAGTAGTCCCACCGTCGGGTCTAATGAAAAACTGTTTTTT	CASSPTVGSNEKLFF
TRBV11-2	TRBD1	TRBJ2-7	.	TGTGCCAGCAGCTCCGGGACAGGGGGCTTCGAGCAGTACTTC	CASSSGTGGFEQYF
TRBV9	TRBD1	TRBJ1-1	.	TGTGCCAGCAGCCCCCGGGACAGGGCGGACACTGAAGCTTTCTTT	CASSPRDRADTEAFF
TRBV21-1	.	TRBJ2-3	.	TGTGCCAGCAGCAAACGTCGGTTAGCGTTTGTGCCGGGACAACCGGGCACAGATACGCAGTATTTT	CASSKRRLAFVPGQPGTDTQYF
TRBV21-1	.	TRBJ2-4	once	TGTGCCAGCAGCCTCCAGACAGGTTCGGCCAAAAACATTCAGTACTTC	CASSLQTGSAKNIQYF
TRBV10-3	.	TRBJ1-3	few	TGTGCCATCAGACCCGACACCGTCTCTGGAAACACCATATATTTT	CAIRPDTVSGNTIYF
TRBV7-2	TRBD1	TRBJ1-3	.	TGTGCCAGCAGCTTGGACAGGGCGTCGCGGGACACCATATATTTT	CASSLDRASRDTIYF
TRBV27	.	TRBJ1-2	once	TGTGCCAGCAGTTTAAGCTCGACGGGAAGGTATGGCTACACCTTC	CASSLSSTGRYGYTF
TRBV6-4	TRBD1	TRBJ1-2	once	TGTGCCAGCAGGGATCGAGGACAGGGATATGGCTACACCTTC	CASRDRGQGYGYTF
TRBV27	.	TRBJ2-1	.	TGTGCCAGCAGTTTATCGTACAGAGGGGAGCAGTTCTTC	CASSLSYRGEQFF
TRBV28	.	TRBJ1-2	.	TGTGCCAGCAGCCAGACGACAGACGGCTACACCTTC	CASSQTTDGYTF
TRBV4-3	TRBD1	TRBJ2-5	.	TGCGCCAGCAGCCCAAGGGCTGGAGGAACAGGGGGCGGGGAGACCCAGTACTTC	CASSPRAGGTGGGETQYF
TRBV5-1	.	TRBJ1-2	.	TGCGCCAGCAGCTTAGACCGACAGGCTAGCGGCTACACCTTC	CASSLDRQASGYTF
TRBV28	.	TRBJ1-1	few	TGTGCCAGCAGACCACAAGGGGGTTCTCTTTTGACTTTCTTT	CASRPQGGSLLTFF
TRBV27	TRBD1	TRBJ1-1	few	TGTGCCAGCAGATTGGGACAGGGGGCTCTCGCTGAAGCTTTCTTT	CASRLGQGALAEAFF
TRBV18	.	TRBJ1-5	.	TGTGCCAGCTCACCCCCTGACAGGTTCAATCAGCCCCAGCATTTT	CASSPPDRFNQPQHF
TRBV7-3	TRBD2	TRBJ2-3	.	TGTGCCAGCAGCTTAACGGGGCTAGCGGCCCTCACAGATACGCAGTATTTT	CASSLTGLAALTDTQYF
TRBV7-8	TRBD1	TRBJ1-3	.	TGTGCCAGCAGCTTCGGACAGGGAGCCGCTGGAAACACCATATATTTT	CASSFGQGAAGNTIYF
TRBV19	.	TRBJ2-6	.	TGTGCCAGTAGTATTCGCGGCCCTGGGGCCAACGTCCTGACTTTC	CASSIRGPGANVLTF
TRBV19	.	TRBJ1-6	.	TGTGCCAGGACAGGAACCGAACCCAATTCACCCCTCCACTTT	CARTGTEPNSPLHF
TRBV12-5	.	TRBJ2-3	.	TGTGCTAGTGGATCCCTAAGAACAGATACGCAGTATTTT	CASGSLRTDTQYF
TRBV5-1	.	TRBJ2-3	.	TGCGCCAGCAGCCTCTTATTAGGGGGGGAGGTCGATACGCAGTATTTT	CASSLLLGGEVDTQYF
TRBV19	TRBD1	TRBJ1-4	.	TGTGCCACCCTAGACAGGGGAAGAAATGAAAAACTGTTTTTT	CATLDRGRNEKLFF
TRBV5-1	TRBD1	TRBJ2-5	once	TGCGCCAGCAGCCTAAACCCGGGACAGGGGGGAGAGACCCAGTACTTC	CASSLNPGQGGETQYF
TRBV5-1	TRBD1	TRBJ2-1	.	TGCGCCAGCAGCTTGCAGGGACAGTACAATGAGCAGTTCTTC	CASSLQGQYNEQFF
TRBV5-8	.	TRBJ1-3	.	TGTGCCAGCAGTTCAGGGGACTCTGGAAACACCATATATTTT	CASSSGDSGNTIYF
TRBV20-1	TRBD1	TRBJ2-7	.	TGCAGTGCTAGTCCCGGGACAGGGTATGCCGAGCAGTACTTC	CSASPGTGYAEQYF
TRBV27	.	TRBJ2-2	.	TGTGCCAGCAGTTTAGGGACAATCAGGAACACCGGGGAGCTGTTTTTT	CASSLGTIRNTGELFF
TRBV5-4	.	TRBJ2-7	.	TGTGCCAGCAGCCCTTCTAATACTGCGTTCTCCTACGAGCAGTACTTC	CASSPSNTAFSYEQYF
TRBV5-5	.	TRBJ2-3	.	TGTGCCAGCAGCTGGAATTGGGCCCCAATCGCCGCAGATACGCAGTATTTT	CASSWNWAPIAADTQYF
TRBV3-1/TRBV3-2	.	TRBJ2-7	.	TGTGCCAGCAGCCAAGACCCCGCAGGTTACGAGCAGTACTTC	CASSQDPAGYEQYF
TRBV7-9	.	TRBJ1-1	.	TGTGCCAGCAACGATTTGACAGTTGAAGCTTTCTTT	CASNDLTVEAFF
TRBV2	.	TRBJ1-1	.	TGTGCCAGCAGTGATGGGGGACTGACTAACACTGAAGCTTTCTTT	CASSDGGLTNTEAFF
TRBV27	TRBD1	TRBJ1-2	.	TGTGCCAGCAGTACCATCGGACAGGCCCACTATGGCTACACCTTC	CASSTIGQAHYGYTF
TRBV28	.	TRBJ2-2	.	TGTGCCAGCAGTTCTGGGGGCAGCGGGGAGCTGTTTTTT	CASSSGGSGELFF
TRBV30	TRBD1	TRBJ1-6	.	TGTGCCTGGAGGGTTAGGGGACAGACAGGGCTCCGAAATTCACCCCTCCACTTT	CAWRVRGQTGLRNSPLHF
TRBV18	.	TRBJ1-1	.	TGTGCCAGCTCACGCCCCCCCGGGGGTTTGAACACTGAAGCTTTCTTT	CASSRPPGGLNTEAFF
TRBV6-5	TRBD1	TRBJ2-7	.	TGTGCCAGCAGTTACTCAGGGACAGGGATATACGAGCAGTACTTC	CASSYSGTGIYEQYF
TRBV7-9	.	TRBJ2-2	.	TGTGCCAGCAGCTTAGTAGCCTACACCGGGGAGCTGTTTTTT	CASSLVAYTGELFF
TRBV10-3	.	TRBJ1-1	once	TGTGCCATCAGTGAAGGGGGAATGAACACTGAAGCTTTCTTT	CAISEGGMNTEAFF
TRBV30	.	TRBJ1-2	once	TGTGCCTGGAGTTACGGACTTTATGGCTACACCTTC	CAWSYGLYGYTF
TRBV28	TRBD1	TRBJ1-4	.	TGTGCCAGCAGCATGCCAAGGGGGCTAGGGGAAAAACTGTTTTTT	CASSMPRGLGEKLFF
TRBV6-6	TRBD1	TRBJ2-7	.	TGTGCCAGCAGTCGGGGGGACAGGGGAGCGTCCTACGAGCAGTACTTC	CASSRGDRGASYEQYF
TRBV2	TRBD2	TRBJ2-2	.	TGTGCCAGCAGTGTCAGCGGGGGGGTCCTTACCGGGGAGCTGTTTTTT	CASSVSGGVLTGELFF